The clone carrying this TCR beta chain was seen repeatedly, ten times or more. The antigen is unknown. Sequenced by immunoSEQ multiplex PCR; TCRdb stores in-frame clones only, minus some. This sample carries some 40,000 clones and no singletons, and more than 4.5% goes to the top ten. This CDR3 spans 14 amino acids. Looked up from germline, CDR1 is GTSNPN and CDR2 is SVGIG (reference sequence). The ends lost 5 bases at V and 7 bases at J; junction bases unmatched: 6. The sample originates from a study of T cells after posttransplantation cyclophosphamide. Findings of the study overall: Later blood repertoires were often dominated by clones from the donor CD8+ memory compartment. After PTCy, TRB diversity resembled that of CNI/methotrexate controls. Tissue-infiltrating T cells from skin or gut overlapped little with blood T cells.

This related bone marrow graft donor gave peripheral blood on the day of marrow donation. This clonotype was obtained from a woman aged 45-65 years in good health and a related stem cell transplant donor. Sequenced: PBMCs. This chain connects TRBV30 to TRBJ1-4, with 11 bases identical to TRBD1. The DNA for the CDR3 is TGTGCCTGGGGACAGGGGGCTAGAAGTGAAAAACTGTTTTTT. This translates into CAWGQGARSEKLFF.